What follows are 26 T cell receptor beta chains derived from one specimen sequenced in a study of CD8 T cells in Susac syndrome. RNA was extracted with the RNeasy kit, and a quantity of about 0.45 to 1 ug was reverse transcribed using random hexamers. Each CDR3 protein gets one entry after TCRdb re-called the immunoSEQ multiplex PCR reads with MiXCR. The sample consists of tens of thousands of distinct CDR3 sequences, 85% to 95% of them appearing once. The sample consisted of CD4+ T cells from PBMCs. Receptors originate from a human donor with Susac syndrome.

The rearrangement uses TRBV6-5 and TRBJ2-7; 8 bases fit TRBD1. The CDR3 is made up of 15 amino acids. Germline-derived CDR1 and CDR2 are MNHEY and SVGAGI. V shed 1 base and J 5 bases; nucleotides not matched to a gene: 7. CDR3 residues: CASSYFRTGSNEQYF. CDR3 coding DNA: TGTGCCAGCAGTTACTTTCGGACAGGGAGTAACGAGCAGTACTTC.

The chain is built from TRBV30 and TRBJ2-7, with D unclear. From germline, CDR1 is GTSNPN and CDR2 SVGIG (reference sequence). The CDR3 spans 11 residues. Trimming took off 0 bases at V and 3 bases at J, with 3 bases between the two ends. The DNA of the CDR3 is TGTGCCTGGAGTGTACTCTACGAGCAGTACTTC. Its translation is CAWSVLYEQYF.

Written as DNA, the CDR3 is TGTGCCAGCAGCCTGAAGGGGACTGTAGAGACCCAGTACTTC. Translating it yields CASSLKGTVETQYF. This chain links TRBV5-6 with TRBJ2-5; tentatively, D is TRBD2 (6 bases). V was shortened by 4 bases and J by 4 bases, with 14 bases between the two germline ends. The CDR3 is made up of 14 amino acids. Germline V gene sequence: CDR1 SGHDT, CDR2 YYEEEE.

The V gene is TRBV30, the J gene TRBJ2-7; D is undetermined. Germline CDR1 reads GTSNPN; CDR2 reads SVGIG (reference sequence). The CDR3 totals 14 residues. Deletions cut 3 bases from V and 7 bases from J, with 19 bases between. The CDR3 DNA follows: TGTGCCTGGAGAAAGGCCCCGTTGGGGTGGGAGCAGTACTTC. Translation: CAWRKAPLGWEQYF.

This sequence joins TRBV29-1 and TRBJ1-1; D is unclear. The V end was cut by 4 bases, the J end by 1 base, with 13 bases between. Germline CDR1 reads SQVTM; CDR2 reads ANQGSEA. CDR3 length: 14 residues. The DNA for the CDR3 is TGCAGCGTTGTAATAAATGCGGGGAACACTGAAGCTTTCTTT. Translated: CSVVINAGNTEAFF. Based on the CDR3 plus reference TRBV29-1 and TRBJ1-1, the full variable domain is SAVISQKPSRDICQRGTSLTIQCQVDSQVTMMFWYRQQPGQSLTLIATANQGSEATYESGFVIDKFPISRPNLTFSTLTVSNMSPEDSSIYLCSVVINAGNTEAFFGQGTRLTVV.

The chain uses TRBV30 and TRBJ1-5, with D possibly matching TRBD1 (6 bases). V lost 3 bases and J 4 bases, leaving 7 bases between the germline ends. CDR3 length: 12 residues. Germline-derived CDR1 and CDR2 are GTSNPN and SVGIG (reference sequence). The CDR3 spells CAWSGQNQPQHF. The CDR3 DNA is TGTGCCTGGAGCGGACAGAATCAGCCCCAGCATTTT. The whole variable domain, filled in from reference TRBV30 and TRBJ1-5, reads SQTIHQWPATLVQPVGSPLSLECTVEGTSNPNLYWYRQAAGRGLQLLFYSVGIGQISSEVPQNLSASRPQDRQFILSSKKLLLSDSGFYLCAWSGQNQPQHFGDGTRLSIL.

V and J are TRBV7-2 and TRBJ2-5; 9 bases are shared with TRBD1. J lost 1 base, V lost 6 bases, and 9 bases had no gene match. This CDR3 comprises 16 residues. CDR1 is SGHTA, CDR2 FQGNSA, per germline. CDR3 amino acids: CASRLGTGRVQETQYF. CDR3 in DNA: TGTGCCAGCAGGCTAGGGACAGGGAGGGTCCAAGAGACCCAGTACTTC.

The rearrangement joins TRBV19 to TRBJ1-6; D possibly corresponds to TRBD1 (6 bases). Germline assignment: CDR1 LNHDA and CDR2 SQIVND (reference sequence). Trimming left V 2 bases short and J 6 bases short, with 17 bases between. The CDR3 has 17 amino acids. The CDR3 DNA reads TGTGCCAGTAGTATACCCCTCAGGGGAGGAAGTAATTCACCCCTCCACTTT. Its translation is CASSIPLRGGSNSPLHF.

V usage is TRBV12-3 or TRBV12-4 and J usage is TRBJ1-5, with D hard to call. V lost 6 bases and J lost 6, with 15 bases in between. The CDR3 has 14 residues. The CDR3 region has the DNA TGTGCCAGCAGGGGATCCGCGGGAGGTCAGCCCCAGCATTTT. Its translation: CASRGSAGGQPQHF.

The chain uses TRBV12-5 and TRBJ1-5; 9 nucleotides match TRBD1. Germline V CDR1 and CDR2: LGHNT, FRNRAP. The length of the CDR3 is 16 residues. Trimming cost V 7 bases and J 2 bases; bases outside gene matches: 9. CDR3 sequence (DNA): TGTGCTAGTGTCCTAACAGGGGGCGCGGGCAATCAGCCCCAGCATTTT. This encodes CASVLTGGAGNQPQHF.

V gene TRBV12-3 or TRBV12-4 combines with J gene TRBJ2-7; D is possibly TRBD1 (6 bases). V lost 5 bases and J lost 0, with 14 bases in between. The CDR3 has 15 residues. The CDR3 nucleotides read TGTGCCAGCAGTACCGGGACACCTAGCTCCTACGAGCAGTACTTC. Translated, it gives CASSTGTPSSYEQYF.

This clonotype was seen once. The CDR3 DNA reads TGTGCCAGCAGCTCACGCGGGTCAACTAGCACAGATACGCAGTATTTT. Protein sequence: CASSSRGSTSTDTQYF. The V and J genes are TRBV27 and TRBJ2-3; a possible D gene is TRBD2 (5 bases). The V end lost 6 bases, the J end lost 0 bases, and 16 bases lay between the germline ends. Germline lookup yields CDR1 MNHEY and CDR2 SMNVEV (reference sequence). The CDR3 contains 16 residues.

The chain carries TRBV11-3 and TRBJ2-2; 10 bases agree with TRBD1. This CDR3 has 13 amino acids. J gave up 6 bases and V 5 bases, and 0 bases lay outside the gene matches. CDR1 is SGHNT and CDR2 is YENEEA in the germline V gene. The CDR3 DNA reads as TGTGCCAGCAGCGGACAGGGGGCCGGGGAGCTGTTTTTT. Its protein product is CASSGQGAGELFF. The full variable domain, completed using reference TRBV11-3 and TRBJ2-2, is EAGVVQSPRYKIIEKKQPVAFWCNPISGHNTLYWYLQNLGQGPELLIRYENEEAVDDSQLPKDRFSAERLKGVDSTLKIQPAELGDSAVYLCASSGQGAGELFFGEGSRLTVL.

J is TRBJ1-3 and V is TRBV30; maybe TRBD1 (6 bases). CDR3 length: 15 amino acids. Germline V gives CDR1 GTSNPN, CDR2 SVGIG (reference sequence). The ends were cut back, 0 bases at V and 4 bases at J, with 13 bases in the middle. DNA for the CDR3: TGTGCCTGGAGTGTACTTTCAGGGACAGGAAACACCATATATTTT. This translates into CAWSVLSGTGNTIYF.

The chain carries TRBV3-1 and TRBJ1-5, with a tentative D call TRBD1 (5 bases). Germline CDR1 and CDR2: LGHDT and YNNKEL (reference sequence). Trimming removed 1 base from V and 7 bases from J, with 14 bases in between. The CDR3 spans 15 residues. The CDR3 sequence is CASSQGVRVEQPQHF. CDR3 DNA sequence: TGTGCCAGCAGCCAAGGGGTCAGGGTCGAGCAGCCCCAGCATTTT.

This chain uses TRBV9 with TRBJ2-7, with D possibly matching TRBD2 (6 bases). Germline CDR1 is SGDLS and CDR2 is YYNGEE. The CDR3 spans 14 residues. The V gene lost 0 bases and the J gene lost 3 bases, with 10 bases spanning the gap. The DNA of the CDR3 is TGTGCCAGCAGCGTAGGAGCGGGTGACTACGAGCAGTACTTC. Translated: CASSVGAGDYEQYF.

V and J are TRBV5-1 and TRBJ2-3; no clear D gene. This CDR3 is 13 amino acids long. Trimming left V 4 bases short and J 2 bases short, with 8 bases between. CDR1 is SGHRS, CDR2 YFSETQ, per germline. The DNA of the CDR3 is TGCGCCAGCAGCACTCCAGCCACAGATACGCAGTATTTT. Amino acid sequence: CASSTPATDTQYF.

This clonotype showed up just once. The chain carries TRBV30 and TRBJ2-1; D is perhaps TRBD1 or TRBD2 (5 bases each). V was trimmed by 6 bases and J by 1 base, leaving 19 bases between them. This CDR3 region has 16 residues. Germline assignment: CDR1 GTSNPN and CDR2 SVGIG (reference sequence). CDR3 coding DNA: TGTGCCTGCCGGGACCGTCGTTTGGTGTCCTACAATGAGCAGTTCTTC. Its protein is CACRDRRLVSYNEQFF.

The chain has TRBV20-1 and TRBJ1-5; the D is unclear. V was trimmed by 5 bases and J by 6 bases, leaving 14 bases between them. Germline V gives CDR1 DFQATT, CDR2 SNEGSKA (reference sequence). There are 13 residues in the CDR3. For the CDR3, the DNA is TGCAGTGCTGTGCTTGTCGGAGGTCAGCCCCAGCATTTT. Translated: CSAVLVGGQPQHF.

This chain joins TRBV5-4 and TRBJ1-6, with D unresolved. The CDR3 sequence is 12 residues long. V lost 2 bases and J lost 8, with 5 bases in between. Germline CDR1 reads SGHNT; CDR2 reads YYREEE (reference sequence). The CDR3 DNA is TGTGCCAGCAGCTTCCCTTATTCACCCCTCCACTTT. It codes for CASSFPYSPLHF.

This sequence joins TRBV14 and TRBJ1-1; tentatively, D is TRBD1 (6 bases). From germline, CDR1 is SGHDN and CDR2 FVKESK. The CDR3 length is 17 residues. Trimming left V 9 bases short and J 7 bases short, with 30 bases between. The CDR3 DNA reads as TGTGCCAGGAACGAGGGTGCAGGGGAGGGAATGCGGGATGAAGCTTTCTTT. This gives the protein CARNEGAGEGMRDEAFF.

The CDR3 nucleotides are TGTGCCAGCAGCTTGGCGTCCAATGAGCAGTTCTTC. This sequence encodes CASSLASNEQFF. The gene calls are TRBV5-6 and TRBJ2-1, with D hard to call. V dropped 0 bases and J dropped 6 bases, with 4 bases sitting between them. The CDR3 length is 12 residues. The germline gives CDR1 SGHDT, CDR2 YYEEEE.

The chain joins TRBV28 to TRBJ2-6; tentative D call: TRBD2 (6 bases). The ends were cut back, 2 bases at V and 2 bases at J, with 7 bases in the middle. The CDR3 loop spans 15 amino acids. Germline loops: CDR1 MDHEN, CDR2 SYDVKM. The chain's CDR3 is CASSLGGTGANVLTF. As DNA, the CDR3 is TGTGCCAGCAGTTTAGGGGGGACTGGGGCCAACGTCCTGACTTTC.

The table lists this clonotype with a count of one. The chain combines TRBV11-2 with TRBJ2-1, with a tentative D call TRBD1 (6 bases). The CDR3 totals 15 residues. The germline V and J ends were trimmed by 8 bases and 2 bases, with 16 bases remaining between them. Germline assignment: CDR1 SGHAT and CDR2 FQNNGV. The CDR3 loop reads CASRPVRGAYNEQFF. CDR3 coding DNA: TGTGCCAGCCGCCCGGTCAGGGGCGCCTACAATGAGCAGTTCTTC.

The chain carries TRBV3-1 and TRBJ2-7; unclear D gene. The V and J ends lost 3 bases and 6 bases respectively, with 9 bases between them. Germline CDR1 reads LGHDT; CDR2 reads YNNKEL (reference sequence). The CDR3 covers 12 residues. This CDR3 is CASSHASREQYF. The DNA for the CDR3 is TGTGCCAGCAGCCATGCATCTCGCGAGCAGTACTTC.

This chain connects TRBV23-1 to TRBJ2-5; TRBD1 agrees at 7 bases. TRBV23-1 is assigned to the ORF class and has an uncertain function. V lost 4 bases and J lost 12; bases outside the gene matches: 5. The CDR3 runs to 11 residues. This CDR3 is CASSRQGQEYF. CDR3 DNA: TGCGCCAGCAGTCGACAGGGTCAAGAGTACTTC.